The clone carrying this TCR beta chain was picked up a small number of times. Its specificity is unknown. These data are taken from a study of blood T cells in healthy people across ages. Study summary: Using template switching, researchers captured about one barcoded beta molecule for each two T cells. Points from the study as a whole: The recorded TCR beta diversity per million T cells decreased in a roughly linear manner with age. There were more naive CD4+ cells and higher diversity in long-lived donors than in aged donors.

The CDR3 spans 12 residues. The germline CDR1 and CDR2 sequences are SNHLY and FYNNEI. Healthy Russian Caucasian donors spanned ages about 6 to 100 years. The use of a sample-barcoded 5' primer and a J-beta primer mix characterized a second PCR of 7 to 11 cycles. One entry per CDR3 protein results from TCRdb running MiXCR on the 5' RACE reads. The sample yields some 1.5 million distinct CDR3 sequences, roughly 27% seen once. V gene TRBV2 combines with J gene TRBJ1-6; D might be TRBD1 (5 bases). The sequenced sample was blood. This clonotype originated in a young woman in good health. The DNA for the CDR3 is TGTGCTACGTGGGGGGGTAATTCACCCCTCCACTTT. Protein product: CATWGGNSPLHF.